This record covers a single T cell receptor (beta chain). Clones were sequenced by immunoSEQ multiplex PCR, and TCRdb holds only the in-frame ones, with some missing. The sample includes around 330,000 clones, 70% to 90% of them seen just once. The entry originates in a study of blood T cell repertoires in COVID-19. Trimming stripped 6 bases from V and 4 bases from J, with 15 bases between. CDR3 length equals 15 residues. Germline V lookup: CDR1 MNHEY, CDR2 SVGAGI. The sample consisted of PBMCs or T cells enriched from blood (not recorded which). This TCR was sampled from a woman aged 40 to 50 who had recovered from COVID-19. The chain joins TRBV6-5 to TRBJ2-2; D may be TRBD1 (5 bases). The CDR3 protein is CASSQGTSGTGELFF. The CDR3 DNA sequence: TGTGCCAGCAGCCAGGGTACCTCGGGCACCGGGGAGCTGTTTTTT.